In its sample, the clone carrying this TCR beta chain was seen a few times. Its antigen is not known. This entry belongs to a study of cytomegalovirus exposure and HLA in healthy donors. Researchers ran the PCR with 60 Vbeta and 13 Jbeta primers. Clones were sequenced by immunoSEQ multiplex PCR, and TCRdb holds only the in-frame ones, with some missing. The table has about 140,000 clones, roughly 77% seen once; the top ten hold about 4.9%. Study-level findings and limits: As a later analysis showed, a missense DCLRE1C variant was linked to trimming of TCR beta V- and J-genes.

This TCR derives from a man aged 30-40 years in good health. Sequenced input: PBMCs.

The CDR3 region is CASSNPGGAANTGELFF. The CDR3 DNA reads TGTGCCAGTAGTAACCCTGGGGGGGCCGCGAACACCGGGGAGCTGTTTTTT. The chain employs TRBV19 and TRBJ2-2, with D possibly matching TRBD2 (7 bases). The V and J ends lost 4 bases and 0 bases respectively, with 15 bases between them. The CDR3 is 17 residues long. In germline, CDR1 is LNHDA, CDR2 SQIVND (reference sequence). The entire variable domain, with the rest obtained from reference TRBV19 and TRBJ2-2, is as follows: DGGITQSPKYLFRKEGQNVTLSCEQNLNHDAMYWYRQDPGQGLRLIYYSQIVNDFQKGDIAEGYSVSREKKESFPLTVTSAQKNPTAFYLCASSNPGGAANTGELFFGEGSRLTVL.